Below are 31 T cell receptor beta chains sequenced from a single sample in a study of CD4 T cells in relation to SARS-CoV-2 and coronaviruses. Unexposed donor CD4+ T cells date from about 2011-2018, before the COVID-19 pandemic. Clones were sequenced by immunoSEQ multiplex PCR, and TCRdb holds only the in-frame ones, with some missing. The table shows some 68,000 clones, with approximately 93% occurring only once. The sample comprised naive CD4+ T cells from PBMCs. Noted subset: naive CD4+ T cells isolated by negative enrichment. These receptors came from a human donor in good health.

This rearrangement joins TRBV9 to TRBJ2-1; 7 positions agree with TRBD1. The length of the CDR3 is 15 residues. Germline V CDR1 and CDR2: SGDLS, YYNGEE. V lost 0 bases, J lost 4 bases, and 4 bases stayed unmatched. Here the CDR3 DNA reads TGTGCCAGCAGCGTAGAAGGGGGCAGATACAATGAGCAGTTCTTC. Translation: CASSVEGGRYNEQFF.

The chain uses TRBV5-1 and TRBJ2-5; 10 bases are a match to TRBD1. Per the germline V gene, CDR1 is SGHRS and CDR2 is YFSETQ. Losses at the gene ends were 4 bases for V and 2 bases for J; bases not matched to a gene: 8. The CDR3 consists of 16 residues. DNA for the CDR3: TGCGCCAGCAGCAGCGCCGGGACAGGGGAACAAGAGACCCAGTACTTC. It yields the protein CASSSAGTGEQETQYF.

J is TRBJ1-6 and V is TRBV6-4; 8 bases are shared with TRBD1. The CDR3 has 13 amino acids. V was clipped by 4 bases and J by 11 bases; unmatched bases: 4. Germline assignment: CDR1 MRHNA and CDR2 SNTAGT. DNA of the CDR3: TGTGCCAGCAGTGCCTCGACAGGGGCACCCCTCCACTTT. Amino acids: CASSASTGAPLHF.

V is TRBV7-2 and J is TRBJ2-2, with D perhaps matching TRBD1 (6 bases). CDR1 is SGHTA and CDR2 is FQGNSA in the germline V gene. The CDR3 loop spans 15 amino acids. With 5 bases removed from V and 4 bases from J, the gap between germline ends came to 14 bases. The CDR3 sequence is CASSTTGWSTGELFF. The CDR3 region has the DNA TGTGCCAGCAGCACGACAGGTTGGAGCACCGGGGAGCTGTTTTTT.

Only one count was recorded for this clone. The CDR3 loop is CASSYTGRTGGETQYF. DNA of the CDR3: TGTGCCAGCAGTTACACTGGCCGGACAGGAGGGGAGACCCAGTACTTC. V and J are TRBV6-5 and TRBJ2-5, with D perhaps TRBD1 (7 bases). This CDR3 spans 16 amino acids. V lost 2 bases and J 5 bases, leaving 18 bases between the germline ends. Germline assignment: CDR1 MNHEY and CDR2 SVGAGI.

The gene calls are TRBV5-1 and TRBJ2-2, with D perhaps TRBD1 or TRBD2 (5 bases each). Per germline, CDR1 SGHRS and CDR2 YFSETQ. The CDR3 runs 19 residues. The V end lost 2 bases, the J end lost 4 bases, and 24 bases lay between the germline ends. CDR3 residues: CASSFNGARPDLGTGELFF. In nucleotides, the CDR3 is TGCGCCAGCAGCTTTAACGGGGCGCGGCCCGACTTGGGCACCGGGGAGCTGTTTTTT.

V gene TRBV2 combines with J gene TRBJ2-1; the match to TRBD2 covers 9 bases. This CDR3 has 15 residues. The germline V gene has CDR1 SNHLY and CDR2 FYNNEI. The trim removed 6 bases at V and 7 bases at J, leaving 10 bases unmatched. CDR3 DNA: TGTGCCAGCAGCTTACTAGCGGGTTTTGGTAATGAGCAGTTCTTC. Translation: CASSLLAGFGNEQFF. Drawing the rest from reference TRBV2 and TRBJ2-1, the complete variable domain is EPEVTQTPSHQVTQMGQEVILRCVPISNHLYFYWYRQILGQKVEFLVSFYNNEISEKSEIFDDQFSVERPDGSNFTLKIRSTKLEDSAMYFCASSLLAGFGNEQFFGPGTRLTVL.

The chain recombines TRBV28 with TRBJ1-2; a weak D match, TRBD1 (5 bases). The CDR3 covers 12 residues. V dropped 5 bases and J dropped 5 bases, with 9 bases sitting between them. CDR1 is MDHEN and CDR2 is SYDVKM in the germline V gene. The CDR3 region is CASSQRQYGYTF. In DNA form, the CDR3 reads TGTGCCAGCAGTCAAAGACAGTATGGCTACACCTTC.

The J gene is TRBJ2-1, the V gene TRBV24-1; 11 bases line up with TRBD1. The length of the CDR3 is 12 residues. V shed 9 bases, J shed 7 bases, and the junction held 1 base outside the gene matches. Germline-derived CDR1 and CDR2 are KGHDR and SFDVKD. The CDR3 sequence: CATGQGANEQFF. CDR3 sequence (DNA): TGTGCCACCGGACAGGGGGCGAATGAGCAGTTCTTC.

The genes are TRBV11-3 and TRBJ2-5; 7 nucleotides line up with TRBD2. Looked up from germline, CDR1 is SGHNT and CDR2 is YENEEA. The CDR3 loop spans 17 amino acids. Unmatched junction bases numbered 17, after V lost 5 bases and J lost 5 bases. CDR3 DNA sequence: TGTGCCAGCAGCCCCCGCGGGACCCAGGGAGGGAGGGAGACCCAGTACTTC. It translates to CASSPRGTQGGRETQYF.

This clone has a single count. The genes are TRBV28 and TRBJ1-5; a weak D match, TRBD1 (5 bases). The ends were cut back, 5 bases at V and 6 bases at J, with 5 bases in the middle. The CDR3 extends over 11 amino acids. Germline V lookup: CDR1 MDHEN, CDR2 SYDVKM. CDR3 DNA: TGTGCCAGCAGTCAGGGTCAGCCCCAGCATTTT. It is translated as CASSQGQPQHF.

The chain links TRBV6-2 or TRBV6-3 to TRBJ1-5; TRBD1 might be the D (5 bases). V lost 0 bases and J 3 bases, leaving 18 bases between the germline ends. This CDR3 spans 18 amino acids. The germline V gene has CDR1 MNHEY and CDR2 SVGEGT. The CDR3 DNA reads as TGTGCCAGCAGTTACTCGATGGTGGCGGGCAGGGACAATCAGCCCCAGCATTTT. This encodes CASSYSMVAGRDNQPQHF.

The chain couples TRBV6-5 to TRBJ2-7; tentative D call: TRBD1 (5 bases). The germline CDR1 and CDR2 sequences are MNHEY and SVGAGI. This CDR3 is 12 amino acids long. The ends were cut back, 6 bases at V and 5 bases at J, with 11 bases in the middle. CDR3 residues: CASRNQGNEQYF. The CDR3 nucleotides read TGTGCCAGCAGGAACCAGGGTAACGAGCAGTACTTC.

The chain has TRBV7-9 and TRBJ1-4; no clear D. The CDR3 length is 14 residues. Germline V gene sequence: CDR1 SEHNR, CDR2 FQNEAQ (reference sequence). Trimming left V 2 bases short and J 7 bases short, with 11 bases between. CDR3 coding DNA: TGTGCCAGCAGCTTACTCGGGGATGGTGAAAAACTGTTTTTT. This codes for CASSLLGDGEKLFF.

This clone was seen a few times. The chain recombines TRBV4-3 with TRBJ1-2; 7 nucleotides match TRBD1. Germline lookup yields CDR1 LGHNA and CDR2 YSLEER. V lost 0 bases to trimming and J lost 9 bases; unmatched junction nucleotides: 4. CDR3 length: 13 amino acids. The CDR3 is CASSQDHRGSYTF. The DNA of the CDR3 is TGCGCCAGCAGCCAAGACCACAGGGGTAGCTACACCTTC.

J is TRBJ1-1 and V is TRBV3-1 (or the pseudogene TRBV3-2); a weak D match, TRBD1 (5 bases). With 0 bases removed from V and 3 bases from J, the gap between germline ends came to 14 bases. The CDR3 extends over 16 amino acids. In germline, CDR1 is LGHDT, CDR2 YNNKEL (reference sequence). CDR3 loop: CASSQEVGTNHTEAFF. CDR3 DNA sequence: TGTGCCAGCAGCCAAGAGGTCGGGACTAACCACACTGAAGCTTTCTTT.

The chain employs TRBV4-3 and TRBJ2-7; weak D call: TRBD1 (6 bases). CDR3 size: 16 residues. V gave up 0 bases and J gave up 2 bases, with 14 bases separating them. Germline V gives CDR1 LGHNA, CDR2 YSLEER. CDR3 sequence (DNA): TGCGCCAGCAGCCAAGAGTTACGACAGGCGACCTACGAGCAGTACTTC. The encoded protein is CASSQELRQATYEQYF.

The V and J genes are TRBV5-1 and TRBJ2-3; tentative D call: TRBD2 (6 bases). V shed 1 base and J shed 6 bases, with 9 bases lying between them. CDR1 SGHRS and CDR2 YFSETQ come from the germline V gene. The CDR3 totals 13 residues. This CDR3 reads CASSLRRADTQYF. The DNA of the CDR3 is TGCGCCAGCAGCTTGCGGAGGGCGGATACGCAGTATTTT. Full variable domain (remainder filled in from reference TRBV5-1 and TRBJ2-3): KAGVTQTPRYLIKTRGQQVTLSCSPISGHRSVSWYQQTPGQGLQFLFEYFSETQRNKGNFPGRFSGRQFSNSRSEMNVSTLELGDSALYLCASSLRRADTQYFGPGTRLTVL.

This chain links TRBV9 with TRBJ2-1; D might be TRBD1 or TRBD2, each matching 6 bases. The CDR3 loop spans 15 amino acids. V lost 3 bases to trimming and J lost 8 bases, with 18 bases between them. CDR1 is SGDLS, CDR2 YYNGEE, per germline. The CDR3: CASSEGGSVGYEQFF. CDR3 nucleotides: TGTGCCAGCAGCGAGGGGGGCAGCGTCGGGTATGAGCAGTTCTTC. Together with reference TRBV9 and TRBJ2-1, the CDR3 gives the full variable domain: DSGVTQTPKHLITATGQRVTLRCSPRSGDLSVYWYQQSLDQGLQFLIQYYNGEERAKGNILERFSAQQFPDLHSELNLSSLELGDSALYFCASSEGGSVGYEQFFGPGTRLTVL.

CDR3 protein: CASRITGNLRDEQYF. CDR3 bases: TGTGCCAGCAGAATAACAGGGAACCTTAGGGACGAGCAGTACTTC. The rearrangement joins TRBV6-5 to TRBJ2-7; D might be TRBD1 (6 bases). CDR1 MNHEY and CDR2 SVGAGI come from the germline V gene. CDR3 length: 15 residues. V lost 6 bases, J lost 5 bases, and 20 bases lay in between.

The J gene is TRBJ1-4, the V gene TRBV5-1; D is unclear. Germline CDR1 reads SGHRS; CDR2 reads YFSETQ. This CDR3 has 14 residues. V was clipped by 0 bases and J by 4 bases, with 7 bases between them. CDR3 protein: CASSLDGGNEKLFF. For the CDR3, the DNA is TGCGCCAGCAGCTTGGACGGTGGTAATGAAAAACTGTTTTTT.

The chain joins TRBV11-2 to TRBJ2-7, with 9 positions matching TRBD1. CDR3 length: 15 amino acids. Germline V gives CDR1 SGHAT, CDR2 FQNNGV. V shed 5 bases and J 5 bases; nucleotides not matched to a gene: 10. CDR3 in DNA: TGTGCCAGCAGCGTAACCGGGACAGGGTTTGACGAGCAGTACTTC. Residues: CASSVTGTGFDEQYF.

The chain employs TRBV28 and TRBJ2-1; D gene uncertain. The CDR3 contains 14 residues. V was shortened by 1 base and J by 6 bases, with 10 bases between the two germline ends. CDR1 is MDHEN, CDR2 SYDVKM, per germline. CDR3 nucleotide sequence: TGTGCCAGCAGTTTATTCGCCCACCCCAATGAGCAGTTCTTC. Residues: CASSLFAHPNEQFF. Combining the CDR3 with reference TRBV28 and TRBJ2-1 gives the whole variable domain DVKVTQSSRYLVKRTGEKVFLECVQDMDHENMFWYRQDPGLGLRLIYFSYDVKMKEKGDIPEGYSVSREKKERFSLILESASTNQTSMYLCASSLFAHPNEQFFGPGTRLTVL.

The chain links TRBV3-1 (or the pseudogene TRBV3-2) to TRBJ2-1; D is perhaps TRBD1 (6 bases). V was pared by 0 bases and J by 9 bases, with 15 bases between. This CDR3 comprises 15 residues. Germline V gene sequence: CDR1 LGHDT, CDR2 YNNKEL (reference sequence). The CDR3 nucleotides are TGTGCCAGCAGCCAAGATGCAGTCAGGGGTGGTGAGCAGTTCTTC. Translated, it gives CASSQDAVRGGEQFF.

V is TRBV5-1 and J is TRBJ2-1, with 7 positions matching TRBD2. The CDR3 contains 16 residues. V gave up 4 bases and J gave up 3 bases; unmatched junction bases: 10. From germline, CDR1 is SGHRS and CDR2 YFSETQ. Here the CDR3 reads CASSRDLAGSYNEQFF. In nucleotides, the CDR3 is TGCGCCAGCAGCCGCGATTTAGCGGGCAGCTACAATGAGCAGTTCTTC.

In its sample, this clone was seen a few times. This chain connects TRBV11-3 to TRBJ2-7; TRBD1 matches at 7 bases. From germline, CDR1 is SGHNT and CDR2 YENEEA. The CDR3 is made up of 19 amino acids. The V gene end was trimmed by 1 base and the J gene end by 0 bases; junction bases not matched to a gene: 15. CDR3 sequence reads: CASSLAQDRHRGHSYEQYF. The CDR3, as DNA: TGTGCCAGCAGCTTAGCCCAGGACAGGCACCGCGGGCACTCCTACGAGCAGTACTTC.

The chain recombines TRBV6-1 with TRBJ1-2, with unresolved D. Germline lookup yields CDR1 MNHNS and CDR2 SASEGT. V was clipped by 5 bases and J by 4 bases, with 17 bases between them. The CDR3 extends over 15 amino acids. CDR3 in amino acids: CASSSPGPAGYGYTF. CDR3 bases: TGTGCCAGCAGTTCCCCCGGGCCAGCTGGCTATGGCTACACCTTC.

The rearrangement links TRBV6-2 or TRBV6-3 to TRBJ2-5; 11 bases fit TRBD2. In germline, CDR1 is MNHEY, CDR2 SVGEGT. The length of the CDR3 is 19 residues. Trimming took 1 base from V and 1 from J; bases not matched to a gene: 11. CDR3 region: CASSYLGLAVVTPQETQYF. The CDR3 nucleotides are TGTGCCAGCAGTTACTTGGGACTAGCGGTGGTGACGCCCCAAGAGACCCAGTACTTC.

This chain connects TRBV28 to TRBJ1-2, with D possibly being TRBD1 (5 bases). The germline V gene has CDR1 MDHEN and CDR2 SYDVKM. V lost 8 bases to trimming and J lost 4 bases, with 14 bases between them. The CDR3 length is 13 residues. The CDR3 DNA reads TGTGCCAGCCCTCGAGAGGGGACCTATGGCTACACCTTC. It specifies CASPREGTYGYTF.

The chain uses TRBV5-1 and TRBJ2-1, with TRBD2 matching 7 bases. The germline V gene has CDR1 SGHRS and CDR2 YFSETQ. V dropped 0 bases and J dropped 8; count of bases not matched to a gene: 8. The CDR3 loop spans 15 amino acids. The DNA of the CDR3 is TGCGCCAGCAGCTTGGTTGCGGGAGAATTCGATGAGCAGTTCTTC. It specifies CASSLVAGEFDEQFF.

The chain recombines TRBV23-1 with TRBJ2-7, with 11 bases lining up with TRBD1. TRBV23-1 is an open reading frame whose function is uncertain. Losses at the gene ends were 2 bases for V and 1 base for J; bases not matched to a gene: 10. The CDR3 has 18 amino acids. The CDR3 DNA follows: TGCGCCAGCAGTCAAGCAACAACCGGACAGGGGGCTTCCTACGAGCAGTACTTC. Its translation: CASSQATTGQGASYEQYF.